This T cell receptor (beta chain) derives from a study of cytomegalovirus exposure and HLA in healthy donors. This clone has only one observation. Trimming at V came to 0 bases and at J to 6 bases, leaving 6 bases not matched to a gene. This CDR3 is built from 16 residues. Germline V gives CDR1 MGHRA, CDR2 YSYEKL. Primers for the PCR totalled 60 Vbeta and 13 Jbeta. TCRdb's copy holds only in-frame clones and misses some; the assay was immunoSEQ multiplex PCR. The repertoire holds about 100,000 clones, with roughly 75% as singletons. The chain links TRBV4-1 to TRBJ2-2, with 8 bases identical to TRBD1. This receptor was identified in a male donor in good health and CMV-seropositive. The sequenced sample was PBMCs. The DNA of the CDR3 is TGCGCCAGCAGCCAAGATACGGACAGGGAATCCGGGGAGCTGTTTTTT. As protein: CASSQDTDRESGELFF.